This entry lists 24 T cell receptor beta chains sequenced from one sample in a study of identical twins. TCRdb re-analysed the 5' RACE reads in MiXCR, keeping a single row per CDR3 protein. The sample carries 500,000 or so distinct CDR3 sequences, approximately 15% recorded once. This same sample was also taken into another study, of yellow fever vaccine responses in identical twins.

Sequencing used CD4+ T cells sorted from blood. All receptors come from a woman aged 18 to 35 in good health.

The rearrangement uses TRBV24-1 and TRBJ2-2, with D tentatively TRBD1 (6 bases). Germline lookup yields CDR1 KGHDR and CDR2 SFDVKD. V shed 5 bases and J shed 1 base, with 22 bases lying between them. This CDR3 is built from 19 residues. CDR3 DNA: TGTGCCACCAGTGCCCTGGCAATTTCACAGGGCTTGAACACCGGGGAGCTGTTTTTT. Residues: CATSALAISQGLNTGELFF.

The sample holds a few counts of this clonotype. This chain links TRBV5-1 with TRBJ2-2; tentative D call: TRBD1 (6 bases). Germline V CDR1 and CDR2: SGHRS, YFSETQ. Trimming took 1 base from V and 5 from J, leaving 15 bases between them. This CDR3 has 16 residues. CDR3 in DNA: TGCGCCAGCAGCTTGCGGGGTACAGGGCTAACCGGGGAGCTGTTTTTT. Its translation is CASSLRGTGLTGELFF.

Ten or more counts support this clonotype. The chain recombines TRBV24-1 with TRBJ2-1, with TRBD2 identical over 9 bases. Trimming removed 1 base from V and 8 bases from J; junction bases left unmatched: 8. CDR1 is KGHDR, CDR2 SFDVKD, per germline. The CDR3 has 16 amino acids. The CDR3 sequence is CATSDFGGRAVYEQFF. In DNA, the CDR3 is TGTGCCACCAGTGATTTTGGCGGGAGGGCCGTATATGAGCAGTTCTTC.

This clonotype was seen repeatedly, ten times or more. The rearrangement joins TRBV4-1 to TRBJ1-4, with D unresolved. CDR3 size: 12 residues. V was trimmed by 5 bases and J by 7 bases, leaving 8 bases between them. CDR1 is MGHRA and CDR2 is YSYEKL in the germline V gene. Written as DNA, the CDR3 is TGCGCCAGCAGCGTAACTGGTGAAAAACTGTTTTTT. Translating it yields CASSVTGEKLFF.

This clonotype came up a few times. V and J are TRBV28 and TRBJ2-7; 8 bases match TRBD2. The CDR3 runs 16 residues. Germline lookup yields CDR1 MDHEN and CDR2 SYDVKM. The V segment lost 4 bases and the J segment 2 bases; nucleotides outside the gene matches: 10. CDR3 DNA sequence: TGTGCCAGCAGTTCCGATACCACTAGCGGCACCTACGAGCAGTACTTC. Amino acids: CASSSDTTSGTYEQYF.

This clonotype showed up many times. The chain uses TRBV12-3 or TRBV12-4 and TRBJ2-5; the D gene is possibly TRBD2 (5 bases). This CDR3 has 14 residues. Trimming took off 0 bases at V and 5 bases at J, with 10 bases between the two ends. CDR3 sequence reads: CASSLAGARETQYF. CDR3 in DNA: TGTGCCAGCAGTTTAGCGGGAGCGAGGGAGACCCAGTACTTC.

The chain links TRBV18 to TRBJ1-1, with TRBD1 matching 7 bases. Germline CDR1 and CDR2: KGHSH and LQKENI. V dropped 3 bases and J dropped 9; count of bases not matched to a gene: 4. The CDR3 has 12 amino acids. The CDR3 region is CASSPRDSKAFF. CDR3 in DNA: TGTGCCAGCTCACCCCGGGACAGCAAAGCTTTCTTT.

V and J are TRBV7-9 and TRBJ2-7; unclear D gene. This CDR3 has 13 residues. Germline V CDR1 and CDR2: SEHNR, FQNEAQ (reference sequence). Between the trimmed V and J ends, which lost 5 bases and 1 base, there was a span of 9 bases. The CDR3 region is CASSRANSYEQYF. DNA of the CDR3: TGTGCCAGCAGCCGGGCCAATTCCTACGAGCAGTACTTC.

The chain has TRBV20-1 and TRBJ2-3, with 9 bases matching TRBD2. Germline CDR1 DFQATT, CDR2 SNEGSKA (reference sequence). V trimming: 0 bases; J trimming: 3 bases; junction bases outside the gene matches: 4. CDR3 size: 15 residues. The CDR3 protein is CSARDPAGGTDTQYF. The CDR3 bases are TGCAGTGCTAGAGATCCAGCGGGAGGTACAGATACGCAGTATTTT.

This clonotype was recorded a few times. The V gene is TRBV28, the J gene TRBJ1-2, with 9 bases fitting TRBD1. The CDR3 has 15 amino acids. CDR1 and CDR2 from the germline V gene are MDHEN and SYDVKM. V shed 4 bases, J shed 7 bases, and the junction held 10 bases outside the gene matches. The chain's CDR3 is CASSSTTGGRSGYTF. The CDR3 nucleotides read TGTGCCAGCAGTTCCACCACAGGGGGCAGGAGTGGCTACACCTTC.

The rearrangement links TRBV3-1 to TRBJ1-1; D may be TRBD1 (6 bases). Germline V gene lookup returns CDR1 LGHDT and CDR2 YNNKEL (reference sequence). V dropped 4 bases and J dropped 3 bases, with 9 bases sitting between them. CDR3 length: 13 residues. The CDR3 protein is CASSLPGDTEAFF. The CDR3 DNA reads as TGTGCCAGCAGCCTGCCAGGGGACACTGAAGCTTTCTTT.

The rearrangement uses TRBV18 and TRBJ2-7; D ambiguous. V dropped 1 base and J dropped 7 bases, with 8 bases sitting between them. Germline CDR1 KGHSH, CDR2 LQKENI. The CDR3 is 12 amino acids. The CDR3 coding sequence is TGTGCCAGCTCACCACGTGGCGAAGAGCAGTACTTC. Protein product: CASSPRGEEQYF.

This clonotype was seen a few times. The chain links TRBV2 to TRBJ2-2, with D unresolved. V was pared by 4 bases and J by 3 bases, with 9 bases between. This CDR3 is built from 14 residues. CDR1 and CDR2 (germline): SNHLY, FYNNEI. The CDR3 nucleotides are TGTGCCAGCAGTGTCTTGTCGGACACCGGGGAGCTGTTTTTT. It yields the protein CASSVLSDTGELFF.

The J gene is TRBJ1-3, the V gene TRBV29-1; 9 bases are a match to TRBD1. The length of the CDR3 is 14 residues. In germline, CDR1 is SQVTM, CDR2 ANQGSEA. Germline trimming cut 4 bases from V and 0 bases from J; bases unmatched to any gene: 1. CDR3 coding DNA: TGCAGCGTTGTGGGACAGGGCTCTGGAAACACCATATATTTT. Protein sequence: CSVVGQGSGNTIYF.

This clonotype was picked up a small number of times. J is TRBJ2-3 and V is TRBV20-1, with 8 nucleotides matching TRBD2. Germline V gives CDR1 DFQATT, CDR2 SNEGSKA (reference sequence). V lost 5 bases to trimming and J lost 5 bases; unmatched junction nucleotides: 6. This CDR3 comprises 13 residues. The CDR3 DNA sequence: TGCAGTGCTCCTCTAGCGGGCCGAGATACGCAGTATTTT. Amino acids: CSAPLAGRDTQYF.

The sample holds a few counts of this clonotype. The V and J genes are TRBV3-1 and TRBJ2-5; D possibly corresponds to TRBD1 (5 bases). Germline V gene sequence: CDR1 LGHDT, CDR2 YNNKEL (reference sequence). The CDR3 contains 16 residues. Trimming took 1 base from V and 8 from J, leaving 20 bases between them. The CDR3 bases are TGTGCCAGCAGCCAAGGTTCGAGTGGACACTTGGGTACCCAGTACTTC. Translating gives CASSQGSSGHLGTQYF.

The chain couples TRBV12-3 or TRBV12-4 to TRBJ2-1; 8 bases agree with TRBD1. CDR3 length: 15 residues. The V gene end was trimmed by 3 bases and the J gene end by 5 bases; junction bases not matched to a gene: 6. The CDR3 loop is CASSLVGQGHNEQFF. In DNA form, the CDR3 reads TGTGCCAGCAGTTTGGTTGGACAGGGACACAATGAGCAGTTCTTC.

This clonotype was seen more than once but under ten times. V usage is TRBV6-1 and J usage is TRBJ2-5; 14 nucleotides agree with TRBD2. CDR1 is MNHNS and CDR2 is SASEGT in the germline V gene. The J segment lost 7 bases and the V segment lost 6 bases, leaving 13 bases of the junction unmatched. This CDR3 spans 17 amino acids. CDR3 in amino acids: CASSPGTSGGLGGTQYF. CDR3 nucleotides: TGTGCCAGCAGCCCCGGGACTAGCGGGGGCCTAGGTGGGACCCAGTACTTC.

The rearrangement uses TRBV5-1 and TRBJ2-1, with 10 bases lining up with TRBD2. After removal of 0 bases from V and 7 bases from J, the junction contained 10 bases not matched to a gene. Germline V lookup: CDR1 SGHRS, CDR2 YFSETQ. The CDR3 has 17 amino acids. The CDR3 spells CASSLGDSSGGLNEQFF. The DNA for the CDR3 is TGCGCCAGCAGCTTGGGGGACTCTAGCGGGGGTTTGAATGAGCAGTTCTTC.

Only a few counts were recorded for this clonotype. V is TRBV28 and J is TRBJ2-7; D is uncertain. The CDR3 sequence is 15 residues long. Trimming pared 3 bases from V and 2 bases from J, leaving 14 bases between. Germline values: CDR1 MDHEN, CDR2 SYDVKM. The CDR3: CASSFNRAPPYEQYF. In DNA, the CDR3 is TGTGCCAGCAGTTTCAACAGAGCTCCCCCCTACGAGCAGTACTTC.

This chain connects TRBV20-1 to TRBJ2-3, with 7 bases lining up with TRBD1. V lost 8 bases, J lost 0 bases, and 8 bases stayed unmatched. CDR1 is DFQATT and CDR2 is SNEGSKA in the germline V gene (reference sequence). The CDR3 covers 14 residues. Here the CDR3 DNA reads TGCAGTACCCAACAGGGGATTAGCACAGATACGCAGTATTTT. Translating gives CSTQQGISTDTQYF.

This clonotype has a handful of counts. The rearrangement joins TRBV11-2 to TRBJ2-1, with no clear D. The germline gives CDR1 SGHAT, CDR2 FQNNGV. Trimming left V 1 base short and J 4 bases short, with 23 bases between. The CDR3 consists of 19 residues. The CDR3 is CASSLGVAGSSAKYNEQFF. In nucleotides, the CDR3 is TGTGCCAGCAGCTTAGGAGTGGCAGGTTCTTCGGCAAAGTACAATGAGCAGTTCTTC. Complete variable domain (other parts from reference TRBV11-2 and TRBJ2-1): EAGVAQSPRYKIIEKRQSVAFWCNPISGHATLYWYQQILGQGPKLLIQFQNNGVVDDSQLPKDRFSAERLKGVDSTLKIQPAKLEDSAVYLCASSLGVAGSSAKYNEQFFGPGTRLTVL.

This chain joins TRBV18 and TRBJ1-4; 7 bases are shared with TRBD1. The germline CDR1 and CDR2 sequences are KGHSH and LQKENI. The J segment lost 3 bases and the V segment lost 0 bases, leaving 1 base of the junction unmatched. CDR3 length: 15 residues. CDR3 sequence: CASSPPGQPNEKLFF. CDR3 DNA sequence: TGTGCCAGCTCACCACCGGGACAGCCTAATGAAAAACTGTTTTTT.

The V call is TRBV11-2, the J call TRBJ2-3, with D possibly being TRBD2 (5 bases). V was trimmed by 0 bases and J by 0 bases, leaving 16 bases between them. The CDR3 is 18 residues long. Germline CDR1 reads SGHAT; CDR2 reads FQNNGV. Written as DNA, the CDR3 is TGTGCCAGCAGCTTAGATCCGTTTGAGGGATGGAGCACAGATACGCAGTATTTT. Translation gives CASSLDPFEGWSTDTQYF.